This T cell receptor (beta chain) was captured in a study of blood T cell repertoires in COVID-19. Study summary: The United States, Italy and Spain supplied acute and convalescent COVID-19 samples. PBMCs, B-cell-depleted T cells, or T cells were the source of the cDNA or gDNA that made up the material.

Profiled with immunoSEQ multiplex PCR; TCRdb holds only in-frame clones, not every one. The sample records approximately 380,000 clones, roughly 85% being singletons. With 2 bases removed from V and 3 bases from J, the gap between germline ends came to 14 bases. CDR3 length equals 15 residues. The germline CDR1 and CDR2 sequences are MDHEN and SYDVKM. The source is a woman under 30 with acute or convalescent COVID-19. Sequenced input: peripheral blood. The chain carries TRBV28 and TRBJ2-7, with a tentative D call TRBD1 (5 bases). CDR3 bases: TGTGCCAGCAGTTTAGTCCCCAGGGCAGGCTACGAGCAGTACTTC. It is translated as CASSLVPRAGYEQYF. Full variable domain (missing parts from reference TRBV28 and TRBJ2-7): DVKVTQSSRYLVKRTGEKVFLECVQDMDHENMFWYRQDPGLGLRLIYFSYDVKMKEKGDIPEGYSVSREKKERFSLILESASTNQTSMYLCASSLVPRAGYEQYFGPGTRLTVT.